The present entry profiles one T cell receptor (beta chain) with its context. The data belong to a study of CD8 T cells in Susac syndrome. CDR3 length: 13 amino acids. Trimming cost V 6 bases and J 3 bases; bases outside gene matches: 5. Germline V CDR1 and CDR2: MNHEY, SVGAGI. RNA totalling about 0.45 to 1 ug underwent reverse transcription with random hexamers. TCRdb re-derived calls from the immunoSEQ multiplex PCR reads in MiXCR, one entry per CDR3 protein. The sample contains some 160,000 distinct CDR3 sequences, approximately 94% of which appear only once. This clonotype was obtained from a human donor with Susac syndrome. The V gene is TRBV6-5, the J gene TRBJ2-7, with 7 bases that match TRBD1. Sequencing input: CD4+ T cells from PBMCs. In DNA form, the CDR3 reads TGTGCCAGCAGACGGACAGGCCTCTACGAGCAGTACTTC. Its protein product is CASRRTGLYEQYF.